This T cell receptor beta chain was documented in a study of Ad26.COV2.S vaccination and SARS-CoV-2 variants. The CDR3 is made up of 13 amino acids. The ends were cut back, 1 base at V and 7 bases at J, with 5 bases in the middle. CDR1 is MNHNS and CDR2 is SASEGT in the germline V gene. Overall study findings and caveats: Using TCR breadth and depth analyses may have led to underestimated total T cell responses.

The sample's treatment: about 20 received Ad26.COV2.S at low or high dose, single or two shots; several received placebo; per-sample allocation not given. On day 63 after the first injection, vaccine and placebo recipients gave samples. This table comes from immunoSEQ multiplex PCR, and its TCRdb copy is limited to in-frame clones, with some not included. The table shows about 480,000 clones, with around nine tenths occurring only once. Turning to this clone: Its antigen is undetermined.

The TCR sequence derives from a person between 18 and 60 years old who received the Ad26.COV2.S COVID-19 vaccine or a placebo. The gene calls are TRBV6-1 and TRBJ1-6; D not resolved. The source material was peripheral blood, sampled in a trial of Ad26.COV2.S vaccine versus placebo. The CDR3 DNA reads as TGTGCCAGCAGTGAAGGAAAGAATTCACCCCTCCACTTT. Protein: CASSEGKNSPLHF.